The 7 T cell receptor beta chains below come from one sample, sequenced in a study of CD8+ T cells in alopecia areata. Extracted RNA was reverse transcribed, and the resulting cDNA served as sequencing template. Repertoires were generated with immunoSEQ multiplex PCR, while TCRdb's copy carries only in-frame clones and drops some. The sample holds 75,000 to 100,000 clones, about 70% seen once. As for treatment: oral pan-JAK inhibitor, 5-10 mg twice daily. The sample consisted of CD8+ T cells sorted from blood, taken at roughly week 45, from a patient treated with tofacitinib. Receptor source: a human donor with alopecia areata.

The genes are TRBV29-1 and TRBJ2-2, with a possible D match to TRBD1 (6 bases). This CDR3 is 13 amino acids long. V lost 1 base, J lost 3 bases, and 6 bases lay in between. Germline V gives CDR1 SQVTM, CDR2 ANQGSEA. The CDR3 loop reads CSVEAGDTGELFF. Here the CDR3 DNA reads TGCAGCGTTGAAGCAGGGGACACCGGGGAGCTGTTTTTT.

The J gene is TRBJ1-1, the V gene TRBV4-2; D is uncertain. The CDR3 is made up of 14 amino acids. Germline-derived CDR1 and CDR2 are LGHNA and YNFKEQ. Trimming removed 0 bases at V and 4 bases at J, with 9 bases between. This CDR3 reads CASSQEIGSTEAFF. CDR3 DNA sequence: TGTGCCAGCAGCCAAGAGATAGGGAGCACTGAAGCTTTCTTT.

This clone has more than one count but fewer than ten. The chain employs TRBV29-1 and TRBJ2-7, with a tentative D call TRBD1 (6 bases). Germline V CDR1 and CDR2: SQVTM, ANQGSEA. This CDR3 region has 13 residues. The germline V and J ends were trimmed by 6 bases and 2 bases, with 14 bases remaining between them. Here the CDR3 reads CSVKDSQTYEQYF. CDR3 coding DNA: TGCAGCGTGAAGGACAGCCAGACCTACGAGCAGTACTTC.

The CDR3 protein is CSASGTAGYTF. CDR3 nucleotide sequence: TGCAGCGCCTCAGGGACTGCGGGCTACACCTTC. This chain connects TRBV29-1 to TRBJ1-2; the D gene is possibly TRBD1 (5 bases). V lost 7 bases, J lost 8 bases, and 14 bases lay in between. The V gene's germline CDR1 is SQVTM and CDR2 ANQGSEA. This CDR3 region has 11 residues.

The gene calls are TRBV5-1 and TRBJ1-3; the D gene is possibly TRBD1 (6 bases). Trimming shortened V by 0 bases and J by 4 bases, and 14 bases separated the two germline ends. The CDR3 loop spans 16 amino acids. CDR1 SGHRS and CDR2 YFSETQ come from the germline V gene. This CDR3 is CASSLVPGASGNTIYF. CDR3 coding DNA: TGCGCCAGCAGCTTGGTTCCAGGGGCCTCCGGAAACACCATATATTTT. Using reference TRBV5-1 and TRBJ1-3 for the parts outside the CDR3, the full variable domain is KAGVTQTPRYLIKTRGQQVTLSCSPISGHRSVSWYQQTPGQGLQFLFEYFSETQRNKGNFPGRFSGRQFSNSRSEMNVSTLELGDSALYLCASSLVPGASGNTIYFGEGSWLTVV.

The V and J genes are TRBV5-6 and TRBJ1-1; D perhaps matches TRBD1 (5 bases). In germline, CDR1 is SGHDT, CDR2 YYEEEE. Trimming left V 4 bases short and J 2 bases short, with 12 bases between. This CDR3 contains 14 residues. For the CDR3, the DNA is TGTGCCAGCAGCCCCGTCGGGGGAAACACTGAAGCTTTCTTT. It specifies CASSPVGGNTEAFF.

The chain couples TRBV2 to TRBJ2-2; 7 bases are shared with TRBD1. This CDR3 has 14 residues. Germline V gene lookup returns CDR1 SNHLY and CDR2 FYNNEI. The V and J ends lost 6 bases and 6 bases, in that order; junction bases with no gene match: 7. The CDR3 is CASSHRGVPGELFF. The DNA of the CDR3 is TGTGCCAGCAGCCACAGGGGAGTTCCCGGGGAGCTGTTTTTT. The whole variable domain, filled in from reference TRBV2 and TRBJ2-2, reads EPEVTQTPSHQVTQMGQEVILRCVPISNHLYFYWYRQILGQKVEFLVSFYNNEISEKSEIFDDQFSVERPDGSNFTLKIRSTKLEDSAMYFCASSHRGVPGELFFGEGSRLTVL.